This is a list of T cell receptor beta chains from one sample in a study of T cells after somatic rescue of genetic block. The assay was immunoSEQ multiplex PCR, and TCRdb's table has in-frame clones only and misses some. The data show 70,000 to 95,000 clones, with just under 90% seen just once and 1.5% to 2% held by the top ten. The sequenced sample was peripheral blood mononuclear cells (PBMCs). The receptors shown here come from a woman between 18 and 29 years old. CDR3s include the opening cysteine and the closing phenylalanine or tryptophan. The D gene is left open where the match is weak. Where a row states a size, it is once, few, many or the class of an expanded clone; other rows omit it.

clone_size | j_call | cdr3_length | v_call | d_call | cdr3_nt | cdr3_aa
. | TRBJ2-3 | 15 | TRBV29-1 | TRBD2 | TGCAGCGTTGAAGGGCTAGCGGGAGTCTCAGATACGCAGTATTTT | CSVEGLAGVSDTQYF
. | TRBJ2-3 | 17 | TRBV14 | TRBD2 | TGTGCCAGCAGCCAAGATTTTGCACTAGCGGGAGTGGATACGCAGTATTTT | CASSQDFALAGVDTQYF
. | TRBJ2-7 | 12 | TRBV30 | . | TGTGCCCTAGACGGGGGGCGCCGAGAGCAGTACTTC | CALDGGRREQYF
. | TRBJ2-7 | 16 | TRBV7-3 | TRBD1 | TGTGCCAGCAGCTTAGGGAAGCAGGGGGCAATCCATGAGCAGTACTTC | CASSLGKQGAIHEQYF
. | TRBJ1-5 | 16 | TRBV4-1 | . | TGCGCCAGCAGCCAAGATAGATCGTATAGCAATCAGCCCCAGCATTTT | CASSQDRSYSNQPQHF
once | TRBJ2-2 | 15 | TRBV27 | . | TGTGCCAGCAGTTTTTGGCCCCGCCGCACCGGGGAGCTGTTTTTT | CASSFWPRRTGELFF
. | TRBJ2-2 | 19 | TRBV27 | TRBD2 | TGTGCCAGCAGTTTAACGCCGGGACTAGCGGGAGGGCTCCCCGGGGAGCTGTTTTTT | CASSLTPGLAGGLPGELFF
. | TRBJ2-3 | 13 | TRBV7-9 | . | TGTGCCAGCAGCGCCAGACTAGAAGATACGCAGTATTTT | CASSARLEDTQYF
. | TRBJ1-1 | 14 | TRBV28 | TRBD1 | TGTGCCAGCAGTCTGGGACAGATGAACACTGAAGCTTTCTTT | CASSLGQMNTEAFF
. | TRBJ2-7 | 12 | TRBV5-6 | . | TGTGCCAGCAGCTCGGCGAATCGAGACAGTTACTTC | CASSSANRDSYF
. | TRBJ2-3 | 13 | TRBV5-4 | . | TGTGCCAGCAGCTTTTGGTCTGACACTGAATTGTATTTT | CASSFWSDTELYF
once | TRBJ1-5 | 16 | TRBV4-1 | . | TGCGCCAGCAGCCAACGCGGCGGGGATAGGGATCAGCCCCAGCATTTT | CASSQRGGDRDQPQHF
. | TRBJ1-1 | 16 | TRBV6-5 | . | TGTGCCAGCAGTTACTCGGGGGCCGCGGGGGACACTGAAGCTTTCTTT | CASSYSGAAGDTEAFF
. | TRBJ1-1 | 14 | TRBV4-1 | . | TGCGCCAGCAGCTCGGGACCGCAACGGGCTGAAGCTTTCTTT | CASSSGPQRAEAFF
. | TRBJ1-5 | 17 | TRBV19 | . | TGTGCCAGTAGTACCTGGGACACTATTAAAAGCAATCAGCCCCAGCATTTT | CASSTWDTIKSNQPQHF
. | TRBJ2-1 | 12 | TRBV18 | TRBD2 | TGTGCCAGCTCTCCTAGGGAGGGGGAGCAGTTCTTC | CASSPREGEQFF
. | TRBJ1-1 | 15 | TRBV6-1 | TRBD1 | TGTGCCAGCAGTATCCACAGGGGCGGGGGCACTGAAGCTTTCTTT | CASSIHRGGGTEAFF